These 4 T cell receptor beta chains originate from one sample sequenced in a study of shared clonotypes between healthy human individuals. TCRdb keeps only in-frame clones here, not all; method: immunoSEQ multiplex PCR. Of about 500,000 clones in the sample, 70% to 80% were seen once. Sequencing input: PBMCs. The receptors stem from a woman aged 35 to 49 in good health. Some clones in this sample may be carry-over from other donors' samples.

The chain uses TRBV29-1 and TRBJ2-1; 12 bases fit TRBD2. With 7 bases clipped from V and 7 bases from J, the junction kept 8 bases outside the gene matches. The CDR3 is 14 amino acids. Germline lookup yields CDR1 SQVTM and CDR2 ANQGSEA. CDR3 DNA sequence: TGCAGCGCTAGACTAGCGGGAGTAGAAAATGAGCAGTTCTTC. Translating gives CSARLAGVENEQFF.

This clone was counted many times. V is TRBV27 and J is TRBJ1-4; the D gene is possibly TRBD1 (5 bases). V lost 6 bases and J lost 5, with 19 bases in between. Germline CDR1 MNHEY, CDR2 SMNVEV (reference sequence). This CDR3 is 16 amino acids long. The CDR3 is CASRERAGTENEKLFF. The CDR3, as DNA: TGTGCCAGCAGGGAAAGAGCTGGGACCGAGAATGAAAAACTGTTTTTT.

This clone was seen repeatedly, ten times or more. Other DNA sequences from this sample encode an identical CDR3 as well. This chain uses TRBV4-1 with TRBJ1-2; tentative D call: TRBD1 (6 bases). The CDR3 totals 19 residues. The V gene's germline CDR1 is MGHRA and CDR2 YSYEKL. Trimming took 4 bases from V and 0 from J, leaving 24 bases between them. This CDR3 reads CASSPPANRVGFTNYGYTF. Written as DNA, the CDR3 is TGCGCCAGCAGCCCCCCGGCCAACAGGGTTGGGTTTACTAACTATGGCTACACCTTC.

This clone has just one count. This chain uses TRBV20-1 with TRBJ2-1; no clear D gene. Trimming took off 6 bases at V and 5 bases at J, with 5 bases between the two ends. Per germline, CDR1 DFQATT and CDR2 SNEGSKA (reference sequence). CDR3 length: 10 residues. The CDR3, as DNA: TGCAGTGCCCTAGACAATGAGCAGTTCTTC. Its protein product is CSALDNEQFF.